Below are 19 T cell receptor beta chains sequenced from a single sample in a study of CD8 T cells in ankylosing spondylitis. TCRdb recomputed calls from the 5' RACE reads with MiXCR, one row per CDR3 protein. Of about 24,000 distinct CDR3 sequences detected, about a sixth appear once; the ten largest clones hold around 28%. The sequenced material came from blood. The receptors were gathered from a male donor with ankylosing spondylitis or in good health (not recorded which).

Many counts were recorded for this clonotype. This chain joins TRBV20-1 and TRBJ2-7; D is possibly TRBD2 (5 bases). V was shortened by 3 bases and J by 2 bases, with 14 bases between the two germline ends. CDR1 and CDR2 from the germline V gene are DFQATT and SNEGSKA (reference sequence). The CDR3 sequence is 14 residues long. The CDR3: CSASLGSGTYEQYF. CDR3 sequence (DNA): TGCAGTGCTAGTTTGGGGTCCGGGACCTACGAGCAGTACTTC.

This clonotype showed up just a few times. The rearrangement joins TRBV7-6 to TRBJ1-1; the D gene is possibly TRBD1 (5 bases). There are 14 residues in the CDR3. Looked up from germline, CDR1 is SGHVS and CDR2 is FNYEAQ. Between the trimmed V and J ends, which lost 6 bases and 1 base, there was a span of 12 bases. CDR3 region: CASSSGHANTEAFF. The CDR3 DNA reads as TGTGCCAGCAGTTCCGGACACGCGAACACTGAAGCTTTCTTT. Using reference TRBV7-6 and TRBJ1-1 for the parts outside the CDR3, the full variable domain is GAGVSQSPRYKVTKRGQDVALRCDPISGHVSLYWYRQALGQGPEFLTYFNYEAQQDKSGLPNDRFSAERPEGSISTLTIQRTEQRDSAMYRCASSSGHANTEAFFGQGTRLTVV.

Many counts were recorded for this clonotype. J is TRBJ1-5 and V is TRBV20-1; D ambiguous. The germline V and J ends were trimmed by 3 bases and 7 bases, with 13 bases remaining between them. This CDR3 is 13 amino acids long. The germline gives CDR1 DFQATT, CDR2 SNEGSKA (reference sequence). The CDR3 nucleotides read TGCAGTGCTAGGACGAGAGCAGGCCAGCCCCAGCATTTT. It translates to CSARTRAGQPQHF.

This chain joins TRBV20-1 and TRBJ2-1, with 14 bases that match TRBD2. From germline, CDR1 is DFQATT and CDR2 SNEGSKA (reference sequence). The CDR3 runs 15 residues. The trim removed 5 bases at V and 7 bases at J, leaving 7 bases unmatched. The CDR3 DNA reads TGCAGTGCTTCTTCGGGACTAGCGGGAGAAAATGAGCAGTTCTTC. Encoded protein: CSASSGLAGENEQFF.

This clonotype was counted a few times. The V gene is TRBV7-9, the J gene TRBJ1-1; D gene uncertain. Between the trimmed V and J ends, which lost 4 bases and 4 bases, there was a span of 22 bases. Per germline, CDR1 SEHNR and CDR2 FQNEAQ (reference sequence). This CDR3 is built from 17 residues. DNA for the CDR3: TGTGCCAGCAGCTCGTACGTTTTGGAGGCCCCCAGCACTGAAGCTTTCTTT. Translating it yields CASSSYVLEAPSTEAFF.

The gene calls are TRBV3-1 and TRBJ1-4; D unresolved. This CDR3 region has 19 residues. The V gene lost 4 bases and the J gene lost 0 bases, with 21 bases spanning the gap. CDR1 and CDR2 from the germline V gene are LGHDT and YNNKEL (reference sequence). CDR3 amino acids: CASSPPLMVRSSTNEKLFF. CDR3 sequence (DNA): TGTGCCAGCAGCCCCCCGTTGATGGTTAGAAGCTCAACTAATGAAAAACTGTTTTTT.

This clonotype was detected many times. V gene TRBV7-3 combines with J gene TRBJ2-3, with D uncertain. The CDR3 is made up of 11 amino acids. Germline V gives CDR1 SGHTA, CDR2 FQGTGA. Trimming removed 5 bases from V and 2 bases from J, with 2 bases in between. This chain's CDR3 is CASSNTDTQYF. CDR3 nucleotides: TGTGCCAGCAGCAACACAGATACGCAGTATTTT.

The rearrangement uses TRBV5-1 and TRBJ2-2; D tentatively reads TRBD1 or TRBD2 (5 bases each). Trimming left V 4 bases short and J 4 bases short, with 11 bases between. The CDR3 extends over 14 amino acids. The germline CDR1 and CDR2 sequences are SGHRS and YFSETQ. CDR3 amino acids: CASSRDGLTGELFF. CDR3 nucleotide sequence: TGCGCCAGCAGCCGGGACGGTCTCACCGGGGAGCTGTTTTTT.

In this sample, this clonotype turned up many times. The J gene is TRBJ2-5, the V gene TRBV27; D gene unclear. Germline assignment: CDR1 MNHEY and CDR2 SMNVEV (reference sequence). Trimming took off 10 bases at V and 3 bases at J, with 9 bases between the two ends. The CDR3 has 11 residues. Here the CDR3 reads CATQREETQYF. Written as DNA, the CDR3 is TGTGCCACCCAACGTGAAGAGACCCAGTACTTC.

This clonotype showed up many times. This chain joins TRBV29-1 and TRBJ1-1, with 8 bases aligning to TRBD1. Germline V gene data show CDR1 as SQVTM and CDR2 as ANQGSEA. The CDR3 has 12 residues. V dropped 1 base and J dropped 11; count of bases not matched to a gene: 6. The CDR3 sequence: CSVEGQGAGAFF. CDR3 coding DNA: TGCAGCGTTGAAGGTCAGGGGGCTGGGGCTTTCTTT.

V gene TRBV5-1 combines with J gene TRBJ2-3; 12 bases align to TRBD1. This CDR3 has 14 amino acids. Germline-derived CDR1 and CDR2 are SGHRS and YFSETQ. V gave up 6 bases and J gave up 5 bases; unmatched junction bases: 4. CDR3 sequence: CASTRDRGQDTQYF. The DNA of the CDR3 is TGCGCCAGCACTCGGGACAGGGGGCAAGATACGCAGTATTTT.

V is TRBV7-9 and J is TRBJ2-5; the match to TRBD2 covers 11 bases. J lost 4 bases, V lost 4 bases, and 5 bases had no gene match. CDR1 is SEHNR and CDR2 is FQNEAQ in the germline V gene (reference sequence). The CDR3 length is 15 residues. The CDR3 spells CASSSSLAGAETQYF. The CDR3 coding sequence is TGTGCCAGCAGCTCCTCACTAGCGGGAGCAGAGACCCAGTACTTC.

Only a few counts were recorded for this clonotype. The genes are TRBV6-5 and TRBJ2-2, with D maybe TRBD1 (5 bases). The germline V gene has CDR1 MNHEY and CDR2 SVGAGI. V lost 6 bases, J lost 1 base, and 9 bases lay in between. The CDR3 runs 14 residues. CDR3 residues: CASRPTGNTGELFF. The CDR3 DNA follows: TGTGCCAGCAGACCCACAGGGAACACCGGGGAGCTGTTTTTT.

The chain combines TRBV7-2 with TRBJ2-1; D not certain. Trimming cost V 3 bases and J 2 bases, with 11 bases left between them. In germline, CDR1 is SGHTA, CDR2 FQGNSA. CDR3 length: 15 amino acids. CDR3 residues: CASSFVGETYNEQFF. The CDR3 region has the DNA TGTGCCAGCAGCTTCGTTGGGGAAACCTACAATGAGCAGTTCTTC.

By share, this clonotype ranks as medium-sized (0.01 to 0.1%). V and J are TRBV29-1 and TRBJ2-3, with 7 bases that match TRBD1. The trim removed 0 bases at V and 5 bases at J, leaving 2 bases unmatched. Germline V gene sequence: CDR1 SQVTM, CDR2 ANQGSEA. CDR3 size: 13 residues. This CDR3 is CSVEDRGRDTQYF. The CDR3 nucleotides are TGCAGCGTTGAAGACAGGGGGAGAGATACGCAGTATTTT.

This clonotype was seen many times. This chain links TRBV7-3 with TRBJ1-2, with unresolved D. CDR3 length equals 12 residues. From germline, CDR1 is SGHTA and CDR2 FQGTGA. Here the CDR3 DNA reads TGTATTCAGGACCGAGGATTAGATGGCTACACCTTC. Translating gives CIQDRGLDGYTF.

V and J are TRBV5-1 and TRBJ1-2; D is unclear. V shed 0 bases and J shed 6 bases, with 18 bases lying between them. The CDR3 loop spans 16 amino acids. The germline gives CDR1 SGHRS, CDR2 YFSETQ. The CDR3: CASSLVGNLGADGYTF. As DNA, the CDR3 is TGCGCCAGCAGCTTGGTCGGCAACTTAGGTGCGGATGGCTACACCTTC.

J is TRBJ2-3 and V is TRBV7-2; no clear D. From germline, CDR1 is SGHTA and CDR2 FQGNSA. CDR3 size: 13 residues. The V and J ends lost 4 bases and 2 bases respectively, with 7 bases between them. CDR3 sequence reads: CASSWEFTDTQYF. The DNA for the CDR3 is TGTGCCAGCAGCTGGGAATTCACAGATACGCAGTATTTT.

Ten or more counts support this clonotype. This rearrangement joins TRBV5-5 to TRBJ2-2; D possibly corresponds to TRBD2 (5 bases). The V gene's germline CDR1 is SGHKS and CDR2 YYEKEE (reference sequence). Trimming removed 0 bases from V and 0 bases from J, with 9 bases in between. CDR3 length equals 16 residues. Here the CDR3 DNA reads TGTGCCAGCAGCTTGGGAGTCGGGGCGAACACCGGGGAGCTGTTTTTT. Its translation: CASSLGVGANTGELFF.